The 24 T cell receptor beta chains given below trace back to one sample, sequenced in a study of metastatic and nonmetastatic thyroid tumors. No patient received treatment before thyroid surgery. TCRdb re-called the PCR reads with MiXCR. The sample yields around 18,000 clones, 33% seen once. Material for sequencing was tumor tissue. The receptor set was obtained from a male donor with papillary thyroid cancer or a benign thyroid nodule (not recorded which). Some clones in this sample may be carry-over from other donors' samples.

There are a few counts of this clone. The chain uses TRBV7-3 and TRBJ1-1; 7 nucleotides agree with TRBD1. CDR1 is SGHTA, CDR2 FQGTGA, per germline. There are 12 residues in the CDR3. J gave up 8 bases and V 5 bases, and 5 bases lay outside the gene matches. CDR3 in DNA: TGTGCCAGCAGCCGAGGGACAGCCGAAGCTTTCTTT. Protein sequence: CASSRGTAEAFF.

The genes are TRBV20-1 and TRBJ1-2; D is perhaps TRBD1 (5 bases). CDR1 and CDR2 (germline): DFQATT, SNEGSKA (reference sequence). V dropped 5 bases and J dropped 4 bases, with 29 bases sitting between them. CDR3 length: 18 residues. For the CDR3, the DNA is TGCAGTGCTGGCGAACCGGGAGGACGACTGGGGCCTACCTATGGCTACACCTTC. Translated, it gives CSAGEPGGRLGPTYGYTF.

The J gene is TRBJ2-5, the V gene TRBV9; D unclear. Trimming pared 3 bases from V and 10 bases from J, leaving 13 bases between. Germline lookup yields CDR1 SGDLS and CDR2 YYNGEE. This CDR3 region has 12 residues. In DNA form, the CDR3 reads TGTGCCAGCAGCGGGAGCAACGACCACCAGTACTTC. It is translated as CASSGSNDHQYF.

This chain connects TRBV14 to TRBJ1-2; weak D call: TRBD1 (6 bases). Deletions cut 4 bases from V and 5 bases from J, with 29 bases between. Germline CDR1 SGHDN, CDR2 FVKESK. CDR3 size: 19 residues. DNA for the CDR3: TGTGCCAGCAGCCCGGGCTCAGAGACGGGGGCCGCCGGACGATATGGCTACACCTTC. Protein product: CASSPGSETGAAGRYGYTF.

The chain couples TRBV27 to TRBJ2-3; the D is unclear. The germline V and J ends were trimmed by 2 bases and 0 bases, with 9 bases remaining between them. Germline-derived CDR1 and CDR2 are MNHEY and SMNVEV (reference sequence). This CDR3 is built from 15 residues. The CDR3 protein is CASSLAARSTDTQYF. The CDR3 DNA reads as TGTGCCAGCAGTTTAGCTGCTCGGAGCACAGATACGCAGTATTTT.

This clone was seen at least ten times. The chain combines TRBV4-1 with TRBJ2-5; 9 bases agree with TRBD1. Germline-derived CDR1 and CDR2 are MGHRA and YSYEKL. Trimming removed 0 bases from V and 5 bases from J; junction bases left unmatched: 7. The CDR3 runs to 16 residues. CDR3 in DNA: TGCGCCAGCAGCCAAGAAGTGACAGGGGGGTGGGAGACCCAGTACTTC. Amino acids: CASSQEVTGGWETQYF.

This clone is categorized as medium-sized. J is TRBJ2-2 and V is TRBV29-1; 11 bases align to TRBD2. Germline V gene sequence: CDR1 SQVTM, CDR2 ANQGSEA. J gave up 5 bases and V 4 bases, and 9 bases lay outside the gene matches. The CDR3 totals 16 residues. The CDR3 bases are TGCAGCGTTGTTGATAGCGGGAGGGCTGGAACCGGGGAGCTGTTTTTT. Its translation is CSVVDSGRAGTGELFF.

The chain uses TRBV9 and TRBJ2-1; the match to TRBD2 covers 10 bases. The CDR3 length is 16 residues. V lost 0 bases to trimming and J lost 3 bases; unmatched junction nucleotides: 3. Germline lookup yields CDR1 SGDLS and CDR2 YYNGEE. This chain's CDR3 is CASSVASGSIYNEQFF. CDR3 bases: TGTGCCAGCAGCGTAGCTAGCGGGAGTATCTACAATGAGCAGTTCTTC.

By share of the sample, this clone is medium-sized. The CDR3 region is CASSEAGGTDTQYF. The CDR3 DNA sequence: TGTGCCAGCAGTGAAGCGGGAGGCACAGATACGCAGTATTTT. The gene calls are TRBV6-4 and TRBJ2-3; TRBD2 matches 8 bases. The CDR3 runs to 14 residues. Unmatched junction bases numbered 0, after V lost 3 bases and J lost 1 base. Per germline, CDR1 MRHNA and CDR2 SNTAGT.

The CDR3 DNA reads as TGTGCCAGCAGTTTTCTAGCGGGAGGAGCCATCACCGGGGAGCTGTTTTTT. It translates to CASSFLAGGAITGELFF. The rearrangement uses TRBV27 and TRBJ2-2; the match to TRBD2 covers 11 bases. J lost 4 bases, V lost 3 bases, and 7 bases had no gene match. Germline V lookup: CDR1 MNHEY, CDR2 SMNVEV (reference sequence). The CDR3 covers 17 residues.

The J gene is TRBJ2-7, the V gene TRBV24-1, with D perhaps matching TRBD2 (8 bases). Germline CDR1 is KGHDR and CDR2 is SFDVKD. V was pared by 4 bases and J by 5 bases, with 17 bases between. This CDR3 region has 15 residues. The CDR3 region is CATSDSGTAGDEQYF. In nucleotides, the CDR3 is TGTGCCACCAGTGACTCCGGGACAGCGGGGGACGAGCAGTACTTC.

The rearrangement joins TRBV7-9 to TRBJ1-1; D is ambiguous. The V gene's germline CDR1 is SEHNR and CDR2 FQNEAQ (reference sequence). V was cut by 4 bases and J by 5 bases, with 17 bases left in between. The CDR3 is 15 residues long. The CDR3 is CASSSSQSVGTEAFF. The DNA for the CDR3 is TGTGCCAGCAGCTCATCCCAGTCGGTGGGGACTGAAGCTTTCTTT.

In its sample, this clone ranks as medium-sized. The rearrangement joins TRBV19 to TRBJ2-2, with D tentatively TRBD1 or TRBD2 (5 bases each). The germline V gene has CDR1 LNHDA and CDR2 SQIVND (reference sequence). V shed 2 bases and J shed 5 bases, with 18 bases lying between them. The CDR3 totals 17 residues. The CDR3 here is CASSILVARGRTGELFF. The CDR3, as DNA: TGTGCCAGTAGTATACTGGTAGCGAGGGGTCGGACCGGGGAGCTGTTTTTT.

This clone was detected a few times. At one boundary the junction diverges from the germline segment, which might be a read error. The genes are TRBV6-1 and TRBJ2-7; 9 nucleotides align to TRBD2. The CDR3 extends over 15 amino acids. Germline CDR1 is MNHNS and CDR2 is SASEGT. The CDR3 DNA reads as TGTGCCAGCAGTGAATCGGTAGCGGGAGCCGACGAGCAGAACTTC. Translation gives CASSESVAGADEQNF.

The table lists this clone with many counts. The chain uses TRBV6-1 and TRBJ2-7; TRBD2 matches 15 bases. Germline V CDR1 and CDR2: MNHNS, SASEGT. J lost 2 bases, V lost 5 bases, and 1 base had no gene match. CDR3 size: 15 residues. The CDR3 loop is CASSWTSGRAYEQYF. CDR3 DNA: TGTGCCAGCAGTTGGACTAGCGGGAGGGCCTACGAGCAGTACTTC.

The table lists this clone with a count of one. DNA of the CDR3: TGTGCCAGTAGTCGCCCCCTTACGGGAGGGGGGACCGGGGAGCTGTTTTTT. Amino acids: CASSRPLTGGGTGELFF. V and J are TRBV19 and TRBJ2-2, with TRBD2 matching over 8 bases. The CDR3 has 17 amino acids. V trimming: 5 bases; J trimming: 5 bases; junction bases outside the gene matches: 13. Germline CDR1 LNHDA, CDR2 SQIVND (reference sequence).

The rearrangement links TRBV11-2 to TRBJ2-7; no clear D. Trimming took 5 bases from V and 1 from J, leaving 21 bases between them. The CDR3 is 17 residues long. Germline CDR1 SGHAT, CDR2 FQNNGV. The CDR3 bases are TGTGCCAGCAGCCCCCGAGGTGGGGTCGGCCAATCCTACGAGCAGTACTTC. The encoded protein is CASSPRGGVGQSYEQYF.

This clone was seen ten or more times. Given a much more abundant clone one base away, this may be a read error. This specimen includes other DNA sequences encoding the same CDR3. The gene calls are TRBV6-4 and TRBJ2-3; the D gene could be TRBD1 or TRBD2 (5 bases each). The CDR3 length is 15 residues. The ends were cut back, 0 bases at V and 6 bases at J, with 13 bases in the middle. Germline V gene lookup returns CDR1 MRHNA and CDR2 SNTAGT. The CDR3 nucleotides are TGTGCCAGCAGTGACTCCGTCAGTGGGACGGATACGCAGTATTTT. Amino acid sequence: CASSDSVSGTDTQYF.

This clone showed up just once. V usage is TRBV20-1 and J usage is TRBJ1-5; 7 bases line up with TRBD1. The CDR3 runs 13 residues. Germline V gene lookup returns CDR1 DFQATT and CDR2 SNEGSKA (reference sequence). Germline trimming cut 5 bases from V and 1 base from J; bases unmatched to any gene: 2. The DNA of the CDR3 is TGCAGTGCTCCACAGGGGAGCAATCAGCCCCAGCATTTT. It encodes CSAPQGSNQPQHF.

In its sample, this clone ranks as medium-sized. The CDR3 sequence: CASSLNLGVSNEQFF. The CDR3 nucleotides are TGTGCCAGCAGCTTAAATCTAGGAGTCTCCAATGAGCAGTTCTTC. The chain carries TRBV6-1 and TRBJ2-1; D is ambiguous. Germline V gene data show CDR1 as MNHNS and CDR2 as SASEGT. The V end was cut by 6 bases, the J end by 6 bases, with 18 bases between. There are 15 residues in the CDR3.

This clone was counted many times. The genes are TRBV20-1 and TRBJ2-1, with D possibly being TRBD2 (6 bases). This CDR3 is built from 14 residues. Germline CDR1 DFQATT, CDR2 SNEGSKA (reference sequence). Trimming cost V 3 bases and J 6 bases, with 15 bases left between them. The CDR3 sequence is CSARRQLGGNEQFF. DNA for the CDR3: TGCAGTGCTAGGAGGCAGCTGGGAGGCAATGAGCAGTTCTTC.

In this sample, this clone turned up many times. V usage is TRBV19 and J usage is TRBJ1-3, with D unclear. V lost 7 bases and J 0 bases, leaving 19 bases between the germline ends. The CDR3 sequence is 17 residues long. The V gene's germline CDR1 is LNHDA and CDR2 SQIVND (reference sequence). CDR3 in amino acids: CASKPHSGVSSGNTIYF. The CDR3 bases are TGTGCCAGTAAACCCCACAGTGGCGTTAGCTCTGGAAACACCATATATTTT.

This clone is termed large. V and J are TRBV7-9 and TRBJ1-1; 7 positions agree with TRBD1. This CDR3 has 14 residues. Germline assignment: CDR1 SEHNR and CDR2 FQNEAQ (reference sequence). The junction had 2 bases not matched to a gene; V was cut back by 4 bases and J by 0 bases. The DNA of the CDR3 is TGTGCCAGCAGCTACACAGGGGTGAACACTGAAGCTTTCTTT. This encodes CASSYTGVNTEAFF. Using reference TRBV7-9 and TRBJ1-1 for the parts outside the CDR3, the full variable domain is DTGVSQNPRHKITKRGQNVTFRCDPISEHNRLYWYRQTLGQGPEFLTYFQNEAQLEKSRLLSDRFSAERPKGSFSTLEIQRTEQGDSAMYLCASSYTGVNTEAFFGQGTRLTVV.

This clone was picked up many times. The DNA of the CDR3 is TGCGCCAGCAGTACGGGGGTCGGTGAGCAGTTCTTC. This codes for CASSTGVGEQFF. V usage is TRBV10-2 and J usage is TRBJ2-1, with D maybe TRBD2 (6 bases). The ends were cut back, 5 bases at V and 9 bases at J, with 11 bases in the middle. The CDR3 covers 12 residues. Germline V lookup: CDR1 WSHSY, CDR2 SAAADI.